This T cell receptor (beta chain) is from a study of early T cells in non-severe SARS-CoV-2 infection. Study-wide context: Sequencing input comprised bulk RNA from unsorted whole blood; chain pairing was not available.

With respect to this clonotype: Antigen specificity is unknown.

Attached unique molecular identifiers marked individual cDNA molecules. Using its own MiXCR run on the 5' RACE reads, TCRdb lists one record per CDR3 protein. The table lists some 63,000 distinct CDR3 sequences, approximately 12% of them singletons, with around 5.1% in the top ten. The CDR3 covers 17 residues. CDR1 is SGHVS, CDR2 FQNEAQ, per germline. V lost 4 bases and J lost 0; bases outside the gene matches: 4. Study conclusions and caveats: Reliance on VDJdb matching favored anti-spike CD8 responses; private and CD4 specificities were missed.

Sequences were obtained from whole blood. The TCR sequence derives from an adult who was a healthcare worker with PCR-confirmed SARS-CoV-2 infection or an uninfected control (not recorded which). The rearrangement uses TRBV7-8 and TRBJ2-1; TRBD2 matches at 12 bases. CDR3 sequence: CASSSPSGGASYNEQFF. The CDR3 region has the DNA TGTGCCAGCAGCTCCCCTAGCGGGGGGGCCTCCTACAATGAGCAGTTCTTC.